A single sample is the source of the 10 T cell receptor beta chains below, sequenced in a study of siplizumab effects on memory and regulatory T cells. Using immunoSEQ multiplex PCR, the repertoire was profiled, and TCRdb retains in-frame clones only, with some absent. The table includes 90,000 to 120,000 clones, 93% detected once. The source material was Tregs sorted from blood. The receptors shown here come from a human donor in good health.

CDR3 loop: CSATGADTQYF. CDR3 bases: TGCAGTGCTACGGGGGCAGATACGCAGTATTTT. This sequence joins TRBV20-1 and TRBJ2-3; D is perhaps TRBD2 (6 bases). Per germline, CDR1 DFQATT and CDR2 SNEGSKA (reference sequence). This CDR3 has 11 amino acids. Trimming left V 4 bases short and J 4 bases short, with 6 bases between.

The chain is built from TRBV13 and TRBJ1-2; possible D gene TRBD1, 5 bases. The CDR3 covers 13 residues. Germline V CDR1 and CDR2: PRHDT, FYEKMQ (reference sequence). The V gene lost 0 bases and the J gene lost 4 bases, with 6 bases spanning the gap. The CDR3 protein is CASSLGGLYGYTF. The CDR3 DNA sequence: TGTGCCAGCAGCTTAGGGGGACTCTATGGCTACACCTTC.

The chain couples TRBV2 to TRBJ1-1; D is possibly TRBD1 (5 bases). The V gene's germline CDR1 is SNHLY and CDR2 FYNNEI. This CDR3 has 14 residues. Trimming cost V 3 bases and J 6 bases, with 14 bases left between them. CDR3 protein: CASSEAGFLSEAFF. CDR3 DNA sequence: TGTGCCAGCAGTGAGGCAGGGTTTTTGTCTGAAGCTTTCTTT.

The rearrangement joins TRBV5-1 to TRBJ2-5, with unresolved D. Looked up from germline, CDR1 is SGHRS and CDR2 is YFSETQ. The CDR3 consists of 14 residues. V shed 0 bases and J shed 1 base, with 7 bases lying between them. The CDR3 sequence: CASSLGQLQETQYF. The DNA for the CDR3 is TGCGCCAGCAGCTTGGGGCAGCTCCAAGAGACCCAGTACTTC.

The chain employs TRBV15 and TRBJ2-7; D is uncertain. V lost 0 bases, J lost 2 bases, and 11 bases lay in between. The germline CDR1 and CDR2 sequences are LNHNV and YYDKDF (reference sequence). The CDR3 has 15 amino acids. CDR3 sequence reads: CATSRDRASTYEQYF. Written as DNA, the CDR3 is TGTGCCACCAGCAGAGATAGAGCGTCTACCTACGAGCAGTACTTC.

The chain uses TRBV10-3 and TRBJ2-1; a weak D match, TRBD1 (7 bases). The CDR3 covers 13 residues. Germline assignment: CDR1 ENHRY and CDR2 SYGVKD. V dropped 10 bases and J dropped 6 bases, with 16 bases sitting between them. The CDR3: CATQGGQLNEQFF. The DNA for the CDR3 is TGTGCCACCCAGGGGGGACAGCTCAATGAGCAGTTCTTC.

The J gene is TRBJ2-5, the V gene TRBV7-2; weak D call: TRBD1 (6 bases). V was pared by 2 bases and J by 4 bases, with 14 bases between. CDR1 is SGHTA, CDR2 FQGNSA, per germline. This CDR3 has 15 amino acids. The DNA for the CDR3 is TGTGCCAGCAGCTTACAGGGGTATAGCAGAGAGACCCAGTACTTC. Protein sequence: CASSLQGYSRETQYF.

The chain joins TRBV6-5 to TRBJ1-2, with D perhaps matching TRBD1 (5 bases). There are 14 residues in the CDR3. Germline CDR1 reads MNHEY; CDR2 reads SVGAGI. Trimming cost V 6 bases and J 4 bases, with 15 bases left between them. In nucleotides, the CDR3 is TGTGCCAGCAGGGGGGGAGGGGAGACCTATGGCTACACCTTC. This gives the protein CASRGGGETYGYTF.

This chain links TRBV9 with TRBJ2-7; 9 nucleotides match TRBD2. The CDR3 covers 14 residues. Germline lookup yields CDR1 SGDLS and CDR2 YYNGEE. V dropped 4 bases and J dropped 2; count of bases not matched to a gene: 4. The CDR3 sequence is CASSPSGATYEQYF. CDR3 nucleotides: TGTGCCAGCAGCCCTAGCGGGGCCACCTACGAGCAGTACTTC.

J is TRBJ2-7 and V is TRBV5-4; 12 bases fit TRBD1. Germline V gene lookup returns CDR1 SGHNT and CDR2 YYREEE (reference sequence). The ends lost 4 bases at V and 3 bases at J; junction bases unmatched: 5. The CDR3 has 15 amino acids. The CDR3 spells CASSGGQGAYYEQYF. In DNA, the CDR3 is TGTGCCAGCAGCGGGGGACAGGGGGCATACTACGAGCAGTACTTC.